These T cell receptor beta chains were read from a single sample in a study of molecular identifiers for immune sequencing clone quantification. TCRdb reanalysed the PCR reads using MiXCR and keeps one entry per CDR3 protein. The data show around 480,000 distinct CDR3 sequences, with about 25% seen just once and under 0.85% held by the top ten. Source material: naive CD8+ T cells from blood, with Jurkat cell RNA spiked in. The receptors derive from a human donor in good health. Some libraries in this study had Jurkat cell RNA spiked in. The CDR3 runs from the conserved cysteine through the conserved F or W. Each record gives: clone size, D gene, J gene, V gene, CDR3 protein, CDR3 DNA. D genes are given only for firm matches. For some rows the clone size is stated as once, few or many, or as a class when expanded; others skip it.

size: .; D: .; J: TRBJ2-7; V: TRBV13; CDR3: CASSVQSRSAPYF; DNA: TGTGCCAGCAGCGTACAGTCCCGCTCCGCGCCGTACTTC
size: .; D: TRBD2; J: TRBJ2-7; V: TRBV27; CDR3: CASSLLGTSGTYERYF; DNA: TGTGCCAGCAGTTTATTGGGGACTAGCGGGACCTACGAGCGGTACTTC
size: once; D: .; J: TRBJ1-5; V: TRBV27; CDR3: CASSLGGADTQHF; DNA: TGTGCCAGCAGTTTAGGGGGGGCAGATACGCAGCATTTT
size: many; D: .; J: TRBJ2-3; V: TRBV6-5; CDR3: CASSYGQSTDTQYF; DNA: TGTGCCAGCAGTTACGGGCAGAGCACAGATACGCAGTATTTT
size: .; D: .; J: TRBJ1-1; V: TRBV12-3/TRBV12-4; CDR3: CASSLEGWAFF; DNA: TGTGCCAGCAGTTTGGAGGGTTGGGCTTTCTTT
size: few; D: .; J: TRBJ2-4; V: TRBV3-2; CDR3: CARRAGGEPSKNIQYF; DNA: TGTGCCAGGAGGGCAGGGGGCGAGCCCTCCAAAAACATTCAGTACTTC
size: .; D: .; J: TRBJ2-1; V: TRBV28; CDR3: CASSSPAPGIYNEQFF; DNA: TGTGCCAGCAGTTCCCCCGCCCCCGGGATCTACAATGAGCAGTTCTTC
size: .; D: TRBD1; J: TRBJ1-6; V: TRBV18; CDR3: CASSPSFGTGINSPLHF; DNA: TGTGCCAGCTCACCATCCTTCGGGACAGGGATTAATTCACCCCTCCACTTT
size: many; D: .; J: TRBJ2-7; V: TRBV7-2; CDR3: CASTIGAGSYEQYF; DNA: TGTGCCAGCACCATCGGTGCCGGCTCCTACGAGCAGTACTTC
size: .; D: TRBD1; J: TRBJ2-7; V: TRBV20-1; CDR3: CSAATGTGDTYEQYF; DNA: TGCAGTGCTGCGACCGGGACAGGGGATACCTACGAGCAGTACTTC
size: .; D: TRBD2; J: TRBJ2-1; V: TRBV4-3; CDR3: CASSQDASGVYNEQFF; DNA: TGCGCCAGCAGCCAAGATGCTAGCGGGGTATACAATGAGCAGTTCTTC
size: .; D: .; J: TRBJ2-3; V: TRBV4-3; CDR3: CASSQDFGTDTQYF; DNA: TGCGCCAGCAGCCAAGATTTCGGCACAGATACGCAGTATTTT
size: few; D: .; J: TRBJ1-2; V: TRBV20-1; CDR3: CSVPPGDSIDYGYTF; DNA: TGCAGTGTTCCGCCCGGGGATTCGATAGACTATGGCTACACCTTC
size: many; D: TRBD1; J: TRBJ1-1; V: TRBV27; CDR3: CASSLWGQGTTEAFF; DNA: TGTGCCAGCAGTTTATGGGGACAGGGCACCACTGAAGCTTTCTTT
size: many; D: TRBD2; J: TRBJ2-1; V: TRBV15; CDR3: CATTPGLAVQNEQFF; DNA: TGTGCCACCACCCCGGGACTAGCGGTACAAAATGAGCAGTTCTTC
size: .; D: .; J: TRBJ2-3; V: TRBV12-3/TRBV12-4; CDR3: CASSEKGGTPSTDTRYF; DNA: TGTGCCAGCAGCGAGAAAGGAGGGACGCCTAGCACAGATACGCGGTATTTT
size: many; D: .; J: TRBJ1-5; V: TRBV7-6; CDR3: CASSLLLDQPQHF; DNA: TGTGCCAGCAGCTTGCTCCTCGATCAGCCCCAGCATTTT
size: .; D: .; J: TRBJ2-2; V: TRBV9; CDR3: CASSVAMWQGTHLNTGELFF; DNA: TGTGCCAGCAGCGTAGCGATGTGGCAGGGCACCCACCTTAACACCGGGGAGCTGTTTTTT
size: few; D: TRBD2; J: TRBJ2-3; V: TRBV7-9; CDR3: CASSMTSGTRDTQYF; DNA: TGTGCCAGCAGCATGACTAGCGGGACCAGGGATACGCAGTATTTT
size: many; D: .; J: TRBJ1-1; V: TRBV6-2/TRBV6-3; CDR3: CASSWDESEAFF; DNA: TGTGCCAGCAGTTGGGACGAATCTGAAGCTTTCTTT
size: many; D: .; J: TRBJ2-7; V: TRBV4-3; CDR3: CASSQDQPGNEQYF; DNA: TGCGCCAGCAGCCAAGATCAGCCGGGTAACGAGCAGTACTTC
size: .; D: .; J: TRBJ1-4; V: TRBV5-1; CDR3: CASSLDTGSEKLFF; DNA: TGCGCCAGCAGCTTGGACACTGGGTCGGAAAAACTGTTTTTT
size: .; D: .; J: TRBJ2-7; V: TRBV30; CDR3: CAWSGTSVYEQCF; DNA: TGTGCCTGGAGTGGGACGTCAGTCTACGAGCAGTGCTTC
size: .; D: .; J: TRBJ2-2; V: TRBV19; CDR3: CASNLGSPGELFF; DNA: TGTGCCAGTAATTTGGGGTCCCCCGGGGAGCTGTTTTTT
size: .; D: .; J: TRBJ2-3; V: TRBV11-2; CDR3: CASSFRDNTDTQYF; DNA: TGTGCCAGCAGCTTCCGGGACAACACAGATACGCAGTATTTT
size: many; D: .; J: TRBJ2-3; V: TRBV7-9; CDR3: CASPLPDTDTQYF; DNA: TGTGCCAGCCCTCTTCCAGACACAGATACGCAGTATTTT